The entry that follows covers one T cell receptor (beta chain) sequence. Its antigen has not been determined. Base qualities are missing; no much larger clone stands one base away. For CDR1 and CDR2, the germline V gene lists SGHRS and YFSETQ. V is trimmed back by 2 bases and J by 2 bases, and the junction contains 4 bases that no gene match accounts for. Including cysteine and phenylalanine, the CDR3 has 16 amino acids. The entry retains the CDR3 DNA only, 48 bases that are in frame from base 1. The library was built by means of the immunoSEQ multiplex PCR assay. The clones in this table, taken by TCRdb from immuneACCESS, are in-frame only. Not every clone is retained; where verified, under half of the shortfall comes from an unresolved V gene, and the cause of the rest is unknown. The sample table lists almost 25,000 clones, approximately 90% of them with a count of one. Clones ranked in the top ten supply less than 0.8% of the sample.

This entry comes from a study of T cell changes during pregnancy in multiple sclerosis (dated by TCRdb to about 2019). Study-level background: The study examined how the T cell repertoire changed over the course of pregnancy in women with multiple sclerosis.

The chain was built from TRBV5-1 and TRBJ1-3; 10 nucleotides in the junction match TRBD1. This specimen was CD4+ T cells from peripheral blood mononuclear cells, taken in the first trimester of pregnancy. The clonotype originates from a female donor in good health, enrolled as a control in a pregnancy study. The CDR3 region has the sequence CASSFSGTGAGNTIYF. The sequence in DNA is TGCGCCAGCAGCTTCTCCGGGACAGGGGCTGGAAACACCATATATTTT.